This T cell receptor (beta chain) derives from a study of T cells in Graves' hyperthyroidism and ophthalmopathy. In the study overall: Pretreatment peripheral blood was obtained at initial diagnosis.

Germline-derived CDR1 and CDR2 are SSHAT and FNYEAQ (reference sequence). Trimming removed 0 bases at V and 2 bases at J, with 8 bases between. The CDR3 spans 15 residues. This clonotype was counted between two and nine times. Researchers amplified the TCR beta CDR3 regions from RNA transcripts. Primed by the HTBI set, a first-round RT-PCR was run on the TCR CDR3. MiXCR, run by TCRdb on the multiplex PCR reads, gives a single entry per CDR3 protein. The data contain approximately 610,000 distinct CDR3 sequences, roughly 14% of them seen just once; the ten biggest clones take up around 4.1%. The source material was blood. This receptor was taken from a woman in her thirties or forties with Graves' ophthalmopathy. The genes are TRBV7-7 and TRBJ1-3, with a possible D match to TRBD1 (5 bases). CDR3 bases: TGTGCCAGCAGCTTAGCGGGACGGGCTGGAAACACCATATATTTT. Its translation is CASSLAGRAGNTIYF.